The source of this T cell receptor (beta chain) is a study of cytomegalovirus exposure and HLA in healthy donors. Looking at the study overall: For the approximately 400 genotyped donors, roughly 80% fell within the Caucasian-associated ancestry cluster. Broader study findings: One variant, a missense change in DCLRE1C, was linked in a later analysis to TCR beta V- and J-gene trimming.

As for this clone: The antigen remains unidentified.

Per germline, CDR1 SGHTS and CDR2 YDEGEE. This CDR3 is built from 16 residues. V lost 6 bases, J lost 5 bases, and 5 bases stayed unmatched. PCR involved 60 Vbeta and 13 Jbeta primers. The data were produced by immunoSEQ multiplex PCR, yet TCRdb's version contains in-frame clones alone and is incomplete. Found here are over 100,000 clones, roughly 80% of them singletons; the top ten hold approximately 23%. J is TRBJ2-2 and V is TRBV5-8; 15 bases agree with TRBD2. The receptor's source is a man aged 30-40 years in good health and CMV-seropositive. Input material: PBMCs. Here the CDR3 reads CASNTGTSGGTGELFF. CDR3 nucleotide sequence: TGTGCCAGCAATACCGGGACTAGCGGGGGGACCGGGGAGCTGTTTTTT.